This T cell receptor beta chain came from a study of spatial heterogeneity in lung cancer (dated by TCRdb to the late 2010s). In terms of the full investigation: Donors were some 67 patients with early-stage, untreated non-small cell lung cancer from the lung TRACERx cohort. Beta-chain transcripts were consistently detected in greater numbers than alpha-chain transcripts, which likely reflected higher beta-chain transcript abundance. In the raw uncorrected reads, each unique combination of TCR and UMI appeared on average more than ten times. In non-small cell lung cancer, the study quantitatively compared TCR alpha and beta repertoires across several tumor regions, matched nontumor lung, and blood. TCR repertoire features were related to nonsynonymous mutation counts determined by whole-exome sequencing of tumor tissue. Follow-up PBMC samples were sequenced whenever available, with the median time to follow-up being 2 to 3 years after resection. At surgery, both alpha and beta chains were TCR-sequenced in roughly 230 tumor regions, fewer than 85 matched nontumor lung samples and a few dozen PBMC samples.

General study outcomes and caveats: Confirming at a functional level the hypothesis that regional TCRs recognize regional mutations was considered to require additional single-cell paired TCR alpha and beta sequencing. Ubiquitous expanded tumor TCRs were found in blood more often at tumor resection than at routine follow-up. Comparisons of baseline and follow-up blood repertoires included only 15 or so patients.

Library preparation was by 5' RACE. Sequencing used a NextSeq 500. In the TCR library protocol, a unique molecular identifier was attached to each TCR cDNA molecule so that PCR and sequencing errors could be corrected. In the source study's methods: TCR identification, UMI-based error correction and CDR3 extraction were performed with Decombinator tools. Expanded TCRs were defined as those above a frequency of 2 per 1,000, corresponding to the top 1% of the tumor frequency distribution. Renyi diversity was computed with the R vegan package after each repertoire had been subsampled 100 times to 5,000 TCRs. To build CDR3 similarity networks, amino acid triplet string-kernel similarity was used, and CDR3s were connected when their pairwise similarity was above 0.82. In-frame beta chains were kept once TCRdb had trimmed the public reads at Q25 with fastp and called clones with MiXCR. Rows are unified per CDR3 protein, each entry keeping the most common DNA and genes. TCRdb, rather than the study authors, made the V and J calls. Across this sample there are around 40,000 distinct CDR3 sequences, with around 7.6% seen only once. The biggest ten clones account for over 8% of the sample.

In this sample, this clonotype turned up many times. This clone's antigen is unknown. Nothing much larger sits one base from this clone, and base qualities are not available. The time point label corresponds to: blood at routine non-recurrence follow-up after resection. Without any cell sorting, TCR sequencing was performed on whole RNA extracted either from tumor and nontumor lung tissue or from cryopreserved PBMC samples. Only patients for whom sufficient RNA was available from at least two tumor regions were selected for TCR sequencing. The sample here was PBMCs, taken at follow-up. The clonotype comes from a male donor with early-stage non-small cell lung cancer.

For the CDR3, the sequence is CSALDLRGTGELFF. Read as DNA, the sequence is TGCAGTGCTCTGGACCTTCGGGGCACCGGGGAGCTGTTTTTT. The rearranged chain carries TRBV20-1 and TRBJ2-2; perhaps TRBD2 is the D gene, with 5 bases matching. The germline V gene encodes CDR1 DFQATT and CDR2 SNEGSKA (reference sequence). From the cysteine through the phenylalanine, the CDR3 covers 14 amino acids. The sequence is cut down to CDR3 DNA, 42 bases in frame from base 1. V is shortened by 5 bases, J by 4 bases, and the region joining them spans 14 bases.